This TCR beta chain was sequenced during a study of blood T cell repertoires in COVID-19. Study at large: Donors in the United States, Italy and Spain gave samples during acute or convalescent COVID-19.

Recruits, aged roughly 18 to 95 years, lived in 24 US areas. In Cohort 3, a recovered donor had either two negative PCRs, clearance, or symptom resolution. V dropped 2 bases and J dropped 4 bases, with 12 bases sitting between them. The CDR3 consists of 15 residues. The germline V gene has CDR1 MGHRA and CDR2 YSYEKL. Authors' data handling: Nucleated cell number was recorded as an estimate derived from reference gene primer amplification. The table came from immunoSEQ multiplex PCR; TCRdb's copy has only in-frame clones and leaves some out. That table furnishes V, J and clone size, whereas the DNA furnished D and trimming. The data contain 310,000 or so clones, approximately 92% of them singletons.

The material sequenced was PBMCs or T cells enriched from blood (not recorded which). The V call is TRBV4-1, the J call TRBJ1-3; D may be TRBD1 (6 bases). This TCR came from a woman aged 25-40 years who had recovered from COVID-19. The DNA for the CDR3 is TGCGCCAGCAGCCAACAGGGGCTGGGGGGAAACACCATATATTTT. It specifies CASSQQGLGGNTIYF.